Each of the 13 T cell receptor beta chains below was sequenced from the same sample in a study of blood T cell repertoires in COVID-19. Sequenced by immunoSEQ multiplex PCR; TCRdb stores in-frame clones only, minus some. The sample has a few hundred thousand clones; more than 75% are singletons. The source material was peripheral blood. These receptors were taken from a human donor in a cohort sampled during active COVID-19.

CDR3: CASIGLAGGPVDEQYF. DNA for the CDR3: TGTGCCAGCATTGGACTAGCGGGAGGGCCTGTAGACGAGCAGTACTTC. The chain joins TRBV28 to TRBJ2-7; 15 bases are a match to TRBD2. The CDR3 has 16 residues. Trimming at V came to 7 bases and at J to 5 bases, leaving 9 bases not matched to a gene. The germline gives CDR1 MDHEN, CDR2 SYDVKM.

This clone was seen a handful of times. Written as DNA, the CDR3 is TGTGCCAGCAGCCAAGGGGCAGGGGTGGGTGAAAAACTGTTTTTT. This encodes CASSQGAGVGEKLFF. This chain links TRBV3-1 (or the pseudogene TRBV3-2) with TRBJ1-4; D perhaps matches TRBD1 (6 bases). In germline, CDR1 is LGHDT, CDR2 YNNKEL (reference sequence). Trimming removed 1 base at V and 7 bases at J, with 13 bases between. The CDR3 covers 15 residues.

The gene calls are TRBV11-3 and TRBJ2-3, with TRBD1 matching 10 bases. The CDR3 has 14 residues. V gave up 5 bases and J gave up 5 bases; unmatched junction bases: 4. From germline, CDR1 is SGHNT and CDR2 YENEEA. Here the CDR3 reads CASSLGQGEDTQYF. For the CDR3, the DNA is TGTGCCAGCAGCCTAGGACAGGGGGAAGATACGCAGTATTTT.

This clone has at least ten counts. This rearrangement joins TRBV7-8 to TRBJ2-1, with 8 positions matching TRBD2. The CDR3 runs to 14 residues. V gave up 5 bases and J gave up 9 bases; unmatched junction bases: 9. CDR1 is SGHVS and CDR2 is FQNEAQ in the germline V gene. The DNA for the CDR3 is TGTGCCAGCAGCGGGGGACTAGGGGTGCTTGAGCAGTTCTTC. Its protein product is CASSGGLGVLEQFF.

The chain recombines TRBV5-1 with TRBJ2-7; 11 bases match TRBD2. V was clipped by 4 bases and J by 4 bases; unmatched bases: 10. The germline gives CDR1 SGHRS, CDR2 YFSETQ. The CDR3 totals 16 residues. CDR3 nucleotides: TGCGCCAGCAGCACTACCGGGACTAGCGGACCATACGAGCAGTACTTC. Translated, it gives CASSTTGTSGPYEQYF.

The chain is built from TRBV9 and TRBJ2-7; D unclear. Germline lookup yields CDR1 SGDLS and CDR2 YYNGEE. The CDR3 loop spans 13 amino acids. V shed 3 bases and J shed 5 bases, with 12 bases lying between them. DNA for the CDR3: TGTGCCAGCAGCGCCGGCGGAAGTGACGAGCAGTACTTC. Protein sequence: CASSAGGSDEQYF.

The chain combines TRBV25-1 with TRBJ2-1; possible D gene TRBD1, 5 bases. The V gene's germline CDR1 is MGHDK and CDR2 SYGVNS. V was pared by 2 bases and J by 7 bases, with 12 bases between. CDR3 size: 14 residues. The CDR3 coding sequence is TGTGCCAGCAGTGAAGATTGGACAAGGAATGAGCAGTTCTTC. Translated, it gives CASSEDWTRNEQFF. Supplemented by reference TRBV25-1 and TRBJ2-1, the full variable domain reads EADIYQTPRYLVIGTGKKITLECSQTMGHDKMYWYQQDPGMELHLIHYSYGVNSTEKGDLSSESTVSRIRTEHFPLTLESARPSHTSQYLCASSEDWTRNEQFFGPGTRLTVL.

The rearrangement links TRBV5-4 to TRBJ1-6; the match to TRBD1 covers 7 bases. This CDR3 comprises 18 residues. With V trimmed by 4 bases and J by 0 bases, 10 bases remained unmatched. Germline V gene data show CDR1 as SGHNT and CDR2 as YYREEE (reference sequence). The CDR3 coding sequence is TGTGCCAGCAGCGCCACGACAGGGACCAGCTCCTATAATTCACCCCTCCACTTT. It specifies CASSATTGTSSYNSPLHF.

The chain joins TRBV2 to TRBJ1-1; tentative D call: TRBD1 (5 bases). This CDR3 spans 14 amino acids. V dropped 6 bases and J dropped 1 base, with 12 bases sitting between them. CDR1 and CDR2 from the germline V gene are SNHLY and FYNNEI. CDR3 region: CASSLSGANTEAFF. CDR3 sequence (DNA): TGTGCCAGCAGCTTAAGTGGGGCGAACACTGAAGCTTTCTTT.

CDR3 DNA sequence: TGTGCCAGCAGCCCCACTAGCGGGGATTACAATGAGCAGTTCTTC. The encoded protein is CASSPTSGDYNEQFF. This rearrangement joins TRBV14 to TRBJ2-1; TRBD2 aligns across 10 bases. V gave up 4 bases and J gave up 4 bases; unmatched junction bases: 4. The germline gives CDR1 SGHDN, CDR2 FVKESK. This CDR3 is 15 amino acids long. Using reference TRBV14 and TRBJ2-1 for the parts outside the CDR3, the full variable domain is EAGVTQFPSHSVIEKGQTVTLRCDPISGHDNLYWYRRVMGKEIKFLLHFVKESKQDESGMPNNRFLAERTGGTYSTLKVQPAELEDSGVYFCASSPTSGDYNEQFFGPGTRLTVL.

This sequence joins TRBV6-5 and TRBJ2-3; maybe TRBD2 (6 bases). Looked up from germline, CDR1 is MNHEY and CDR2 is SVGAGI. The germline V and J ends were trimmed by 7 bases and 1 base, with 15 bases remaining between them. CDR3 length: 15 residues. The DNA of the CDR3 is TGTGCCAGCAATCCTAGGCGGGGAGGCACAGATACGCAGTATTTT. This encodes CASNPRRGGTDTQYF.

This clone was observed a single time. At one end, the junction sequence differs from germline, possibly due to a read error. The chain links TRBV7-3 to TRBJ1-3, with D maybe TRBD1 (6 bases). The CDR3 loop spans 13 amino acids. Germline V CDR1 and CDR2: SGHTA, FQGTGA. CDR3 protein: CASSLRGGSTIYF. The CDR3 DNA reads as TGTGCCAGCAGCTTACGAGGGGGAAGCACCATATATTTT.

In its sample, this clone was seen once. The V gene is TRBV6-4, the J gene TRBJ1-1; D uncertain. CDR3 size: 14 residues. The germline CDR1 and CDR2 sequences are MRHNA and SNTAGT. V was pared by 5 bases and J by 3 bases, with 13 bases between. The CDR3 coding sequence is TGTGCCAGCAGTCGTGAACGTTCGGACACTGAAGCTTTCTTT. Translating gives CASSRERSDTEAFF.